This TCR beta chain was sequenced in a study of blood T cell repertoires in COVID-19. Profiled with immunoSEQ multiplex PCR; TCRdb holds only in-frame clones, not every one. The data contain around 190,000 clones, 70% to 80% of them singletons. Sequencing was performed on peripheral blood. The receptor was derived from a woman in her 40s with COVID-19, enrolled during active disease.

The chain's CDR3 is CATRDREIDTQYF. The CDR3 DNA follows: TGTGCCACCAGGGACAGGGAAATAGATACGCAGTATTTT. The gene calls are TRBV27 and TRBJ2-3; 9 bases map to TRBD1. Germline CDR1 and CDR2: MNHEY and SMNVEV (reference sequence). This CDR3 is built from 13 residues. V shed 10 bases and J 5 bases; nucleotides not matched to a gene: 7.